The clone carrying this T cell receptor beta chain was seen a few times. Its target is unknown. Construction of the TCRbeta library involved unique molecular identifiers. TCRdb re-derived calls from the PCR reads in MiXCR, one entry per CDR3 protein. The table records about 200,000 distinct CDR3 sequences, roughly 7.1% of them present only once. From germline, CDR1 is WNHNN and CDR2 SYGVQD (reference sequence). There are 16 residues in the CDR3. V lost 5 bases, J lost 4 bases, and 6 bases stayed unmatched. These data belong to a study of T-cell reconstitution after alpha-beta-depleted transplantation in children. Study-level findings and limits: Some patients owed their high day-60 TCRbeta diversity to surviving recipient T cells and thymic progenitors.

The rearrangement uses TRBV10-1 and TRBJ2-2; 11 positions agree with TRBD2. Material: PBMCs, obtained before TCRalphabeta/CD19-depleted stem cell transplant. The source of this sequence is a boy aged 2 to 9 with acute lymphoblastic leukemia, due to receive a stem cell transplant. The CDR3 nucleotides are TGCGCCAGCAGTCAGCGGGGACTAGCGGTCACCGGGGAGCTGTTTTTT. Translating gives CASSQRGLAVTGELFF.